Listed here is a single TCR beta chain. Authors' methods: Amplification of reference gene primers was used by the study to estimate nucleated cell counts. The protocol was immunoSEQ multiplex PCR, while the TCRdb copy is restricted to in-frame clones and leaves out a portion. V, J and clone size reflect that table, while D and trimming were determined from the DNA. The top ten hold over 5% of the sample, which has about 180,000 clones, around 84% seen once. This record comes from a study of blood T cell repertoires in COVID-19. Study details: Material from acute and convalescent COVID-19 was sourced from the United States, Italy and Spain.

The CDR3 contains 16 residues. V lost 3 bases to trimming and J lost 6 bases; unmatched junction nucleotides: 3. The V gene's germline CDR1 is KGHSH and CDR2 LQKENI. The receptor was isolated from a woman aged 45-59 years with COVID-19, enrolled during active disease. V is TRBV18 and J is TRBJ2-1; 15 nucleotides agree with TRBD2. The specimen was peripheral blood. The DNA for the CDR3 is TGTGCCAGCTCACCCCCGGGACTAGCGGGGGGCAATGAGCAGTTCTTC. Protein: CASSPPGLAGGNEQFF.